This T cell receptor (beta chain) was identified in a study of cytomegalovirus exposure and HLA in healthy donors. The study's findings and limits: Sequence variants that were highly shared formed a cluster that was likely a sequencing artifact. Within an earlier analysis, most TCR beta V segments proved productive either about 87% or about 30% of the time. In a later analysis, at a false discovery rate of 0.05, fewer than 20,000 TCR beta sequences were associated with HLA alleles.

V lost 7 bases, J lost 5 bases, and 2 bases stayed unmatched. The germline gives CDR1 MNHNS, CDR2 SASEGT. This CDR3 has 12 residues. The PCR made use of 60 Vbeta and 13 Jbeta primers. Measured with immunoSEQ multiplex PCR; TCRdb has only the in-frame clones, and not every one. Of some 200,000 clones listed, 83% are singletons. About this clone itself: The antigen remains undetermined.

This chain links TRBV6-1 with TRBJ1-5, with TRBD1 identical over 7 bases. Sequencing was carried out using PBMCs. The sequence was collected from a girl aged 5 to 17 in good health and CMV-seronegative. This CDR3 reads CASTRGDQPQHF. CDR3 sequence (DNA): TGTGCCAGCACCAGGGGGGATCAGCCCCAGCATTTT.